These 21 T cell receptor beta chains share one sample of origin, sequenced in a study of blood T cell repertoires in COVID-19. TCRdb's table, derived via immunoSEQ multiplex PCR, lists solely in-frame clones and lacks some. The sample lists under 150,000 clones, 85% occurring once. Sequencing was done on a sample of PBMCs or T cells enriched from blood (not recorded which). All receptors come from a woman aged 40 to 55 who had recovered from COVID-19.

The gene calls are TRBV18 and TRBJ2-1, with 7 bases aligning to TRBD2. The CDR3 totals 13 residues. CDR1 is KGHSH and CDR2 is LQKENI in the germline V gene. With 6 bases clipped from V and 10 bases from J, the junction kept 9 bases outside the gene matches. CDR3 region: CASSTAGMEEQFF. The CDR3 coding sequence is TGTGCCAGCTCGACAGCGGGGATGGAAGAGCAGTTCTTC.

A single count supports this clone. J is TRBJ2-5 and V is TRBV10-3; 11 bases line up with TRBD2. V trimming: 2 bases; J trimming: 2 bases; junction bases outside the gene matches: 10. The germline gives CDR1 ENHRY, CDR2 SYGVKD. This CDR3 has 18 amino acids. CDR3: CAISEARASGGLQETQYF. CDR3 DNA sequence: TGTGCCATCAGTGAGGCGAGGGCTAGCGGGGGGCTACAAGAGACCCAGTACTTC.

The gene calls are TRBV2 and TRBJ2-1; tentatively, D is TRBD1 (5 bases). Germline assignment: CDR1 SNHLY and CDR2 FYNNEI. The CDR3 is 16 amino acids. Trimming took off 7 bases at V and 1 base at J, with 17 bases between the two ends. CDR3 DNA sequence: TGTGCCAGCACCCAAATAGGGGCCGGGTCCTACAATGAGCAGTTCTTC. It yields the protein CASTQIGAGSYNEQFF.

V is TRBV2 and J is TRBJ2-5, with 8 nucleotides matching TRBD2. Germline V gives CDR1 SNHLY, CDR2 FYNNEI. V gave up 6 bases and J gave up 4 bases; unmatched junction bases: 7. The CDR3 contains 14 residues. The DNA of the CDR3 is TGTGCCAGCAGGGGTGGACTAGCCAGAGAGACCCAGTACTTC. This codes for CASRGGLARETQYF.

V and J are TRBV1 and TRBJ1-3. TRBV1 is marked as a pseudogene. This CDR3 region has 12 residues. The CDR3 here is CTPPGGGNTIYF. The CDR3 coding sequence is TGCACCCCCCCCGGGGGTGGAAACACCATATATTTT.

This clone has just one count. CDR3 protein: CASSQIGAPINQPQHF. DNA for the CDR3: TGTGCCAGCAGTCAAATAGGGGCTCCTATCAATCAGCCCCAGCATTTT. The chain uses TRBV27 and TRBJ1-5, with D possibly being TRBD1 (5 bases). Germline-derived CDR1 and CDR2 are MNHEY and SMNVEV (reference sequence). Between the trimmed V and J ends, which lost 5 bases and 3 bases, there was a span of 17 bases. The CDR3 length is 16 residues.

The chain is built from TRBV5-4 and TRBJ2-4, with TRBD1 as a possible D gene (6 bases). The CDR3 length is 15 residues. The V end was cut by 1 base, the J end by 8 bases, with 16 bases between. Looked up from germline, CDR1 is SGHNT and CDR2 is YYREEE (reference sequence). The DNA for the CDR3 is TGTGCCAGCAGCTTGAATGCTCGAGGGGGTGACATTCAGTACTTC. Protein sequence: CASSLNARGGDIQYF.

The DNA of the CDR3 is TGTGCTAGTGGTCAAATAGGCCCCCGTAGGGGGAAGTTAACTGAAGCTTTCTTT. It specifies CASGQIGPRRGKLTEAFF. The V gene is TRBV12-5, the J gene TRBJ1-1; a possible D gene is TRBD1 (6 bases). Germline values: CDR1 LGHNT, CDR2 FRNRAP. This CDR3 is built from 18 residues. V was trimmed by 5 bases and J by 5 bases, leaving 27 bases between them.

The chain employs TRBV30 and TRBJ2-2; the D gene is possibly TRBD2 (6 bases). Per germline, CDR1 GTSNPN and CDR2 SVGIG (reference sequence). V was cut by 3 bases and J by 7 bases, with 12 bases left in between. The CDR3 consists of 13 residues. The CDR3 DNA sequence: TGTGCCTGGAGACTCCGGGAGAACGGGGAGCTGTTTTTT. Translated: CAWRLRENGELFF.

A single count supports this clone. The sample carries other DNA sequences with the same CDR3. The chain uses TRBV15 and TRBJ2-7; TRBD1 aligns across 10 bases. Trimming at V came to 0 bases and at J to 0 bases, leaving 2 bases not matched to a gene. Germline V gene sequence: CDR1 LNHNV, CDR2 YYDKDF (reference sequence). CDR3 length equals 16 residues. CDR3 nucleotide sequence: TGTGCCACCAGCAGAGATAGGGACAGGGGCTCCTACGAGCAGTACTTC. Translation gives CATSRDRDRGSYEQYF.

The chain links TRBV5-6 to TRBJ1-1; TRBD1 is a possible D gene (6 bases). The CDR3 has 14 amino acids. Germline V gene sequence: CDR1 SGHDT, CDR2 YYEEEE. V was clipped by 2 bases and J by 7 bases, with 15 bases between them. The CDR3 nucleotides read TGTGCCAGCAGCTTTACAGGGAGATTAAATGAAGCTTTCTTT. Translated: CASSFTGRLNEAFF.

In this sample, this clone turned up once. This chain connects TRBV2 to TRBJ2-3, with D possibly being TRBD2 (5 bases). Deletions cut 8 bases from V and 8 bases from J, with 23 bases between. The CDR3 extends over 15 amino acids. Germline CDR1 SNHLY, CDR2 FYNNEI. The CDR3 DNA sequence: TGTGCCAGCGAGAAACGGGATCTTGACGGTCGTACGCAGTATTTT. Amino acids: CASEKRDLDGRTQYF.

The CDR3 reads CASSQDRAGDLDYGYTF. DNA for the CDR3: TGTGCCAGCAGCCAAGATCGGGCAGGGGATCTAGACTATGGCTACACCTTC. This chain connects TRBV14 to TRBJ1-2; possibly TRBD1 for D (6 bases). CDR3 length: 17 amino acids. The germline V gene has CDR1 SGHDN and CDR2 FVKESK. Trimming removed 0 bases from V and 3 bases from J, with 17 bases in between.

V usage is TRBV11-2 and J usage is TRBJ2-3; the D is unclear. The V end lost 6 bases, the J end lost 1 base, and 14 bases lay between the germline ends. Germline V gene data show CDR1 as SGHAT and CDR2 as FQNNGV. CDR3 length: 15 amino acids. The chain's CDR3 is CASSPSPSGTDTQYF. The CDR3, as DNA: TGTGCCAGCAGTCCGAGCCCGTCGGGCACAGATACGCAGTATTTT.

The rearrangement joins TRBV11-2 to TRBJ1-3; the D gene is possibly TRBD1 (5 bases). The germline V gene encodes CDR1 SGHAT and CDR2 FQNNGV. CDR3 length equals 15 residues. Between the trimmed V and J ends, which lost 5 bases and 4 bases, there was a span of 15 bases. The CDR3 DNA follows: TGTGCCAGCAGCCTTGGGGGGGGGACCGGAAACACCATATATTTT. Its protein is CASSLGGGTGNTIYF.

The chain recombines TRBV23-1 with TRBJ1-2; D gene uncertain. TRBV23-1 counts as an open reading frame of uncertain function. The CDR3 is 9 amino acids. Trimming shortened V by 8 bases and J by 8 bases, and 6 bases separated the two germline ends. Here the CDR3 DNA reads TGCGCCAGCTTTCGGGGCTACACCTTC. Its protein product is CASFRGYTF.

V and J are TRBV6-5 and TRBJ1-2, with TRBD1 matching 8 bases. CDR1 MNHEY and CDR2 SVGAGI come from the germline V gene. The CDR3 covers 15 residues. V lost 0 bases and J lost 8; bases outside the gene matches: 8. In DNA, the CDR3 is TGTGCCAGCAGTTACTCTCCTCAGGGGGCTGAGGGCTACACCTTC. Its translation: CASSYSPQGAEGYTF.

The rearrangement links TRBV19 to TRBJ2-7, with TRBD1 matching over 7 bases. Germline values: CDR1 LNHDA, CDR2 SQIVND (reference sequence). The length of the CDR3 is 14 residues. The junction had 3 bases not matched to a gene; V was cut back by 4 bases and J by 0 bases. The CDR3 spells CASSNTGDSYEQYF. The CDR3 coding sequence is TGTGCCAGTAGTAACACAGGGGACTCCTACGAGCAGTACTTC. The variable domain in full, completed from reference TRBV19 and TRBJ2-7, reads DGGITQSPKYLFRKEGQNVTLSCEQNLNHDAMYWYRQDPGQGLRLIYYSQIVNDFQKGDIAEGYSVSREKKESFPLTVTSAQKNPTAFYLCASSNTGDSYEQYFGPGTRLTVT.

This clone has just one count. This chain joins TRBV5-4 and TRBJ2-7, with D perhaps TRBD2 (7 bases). The V gene's germline CDR1 is SGHNT and CDR2 YYREEE (reference sequence). The CDR3 has 15 residues. V lost 0 bases, J lost 4 bases, and 14 bases lay in between. This CDR3 reads CASSLVGGLVYEQYF. CDR3 nucleotides: TGTGCCAGCAGCTTGGTCGGGGGGCTGGTTTACGAGCAGTACTTC.

The chain joins TRBV27 to TRBJ1-2; the D is unclear. The CDR3 has 15 amino acids. Germline V gene lookup returns CDR1 MNHEY and CDR2 SMNVEV (reference sequence). With 7 bases removed from V and 5 bases from J, the gap between germline ends came to 20 bases. Here the CDR3 DNA reads TGTGCCAGCATCGCAGCTCACGGAGGGATGTATGGCTACACCTTC. Amino acid sequence: CASIAAHGGMYGYTF.

The chain links TRBV3-1 (or the pseudogene TRBV3-2) to TRBJ2-3; 11 bases align to TRBD1. The CDR3 is made up of 19 amino acids. Germline-derived CDR1 and CDR2 are LGHDT and YNNKEL (reference sequence). With V trimmed by 3 bases and J by 6 bases, 17 bases remained unmatched. In nucleotides, the CDR3 is TGTGCCAGCAGCCACTGGAGGGTCCGGGACAGGGGGAAAGGTGATACGCAGTATTTT. Its translation: CASSHWRVRDRGKGDTQYF.